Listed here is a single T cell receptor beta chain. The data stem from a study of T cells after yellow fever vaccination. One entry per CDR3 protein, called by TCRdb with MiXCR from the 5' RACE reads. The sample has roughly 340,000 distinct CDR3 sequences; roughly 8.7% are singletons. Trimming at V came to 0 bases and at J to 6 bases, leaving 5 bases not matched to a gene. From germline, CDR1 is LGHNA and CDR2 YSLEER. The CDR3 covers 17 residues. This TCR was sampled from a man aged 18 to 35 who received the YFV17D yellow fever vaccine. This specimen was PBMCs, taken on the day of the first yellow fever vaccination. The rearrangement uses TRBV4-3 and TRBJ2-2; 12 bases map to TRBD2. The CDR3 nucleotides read TGCGCCAGCAGCCAAGATCTCCTAGCGGGGGGGCCCGGGGAGCTGTTTTTT. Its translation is CASSQDLLAGGPGELFF.